The 8 T cell receptor beta chains in this list originate from one sample, sequenced in a study of T cell changes during pregnancy in multiple sclerosis. The data were produced by immunoSEQ multiplex PCR, yet TCRdb's version contains in-frame clones alone and is incomplete. The sample carries tens of thousands of clones, around 92% recorded once. The material was peripheral blood, obtained in the third trimester of pregnancy. The receptors come from a female donor in good health, enrolled as a control in a pregnancy study.

This clone was seen once. The V and J genes are TRBV19 and TRBJ1-2, with 8 nucleotides matching TRBD1. Germline CDR1 is LNHDA and CDR2 is SQIVND (reference sequence). The CDR3 extends over 12 amino acids. V shed 6 bases, J shed 7 bases, and the junction held 4 bases outside the gene matches. CDR3 in amino acids: CASRGTGGGYTF. In DNA, the CDR3 is TGTGCCAGTAGGGGGACAGGCGGTGGCTACACCTTC.

This chain links TRBV5-4 with TRBJ2-7, with 13 bases aligning to TRBD2. The V gene's germline CDR1 is SGHNT and CDR2 YYREEE (reference sequence). Trimming took 4 bases from V and 4 from J; bases not matched to a gene: 8. CDR3 length equals 16 residues. CDR3 DNA: TGTGCCAGCAGCCCTCGGACTAGCGGGAGAGAATACGAGCAGTACTTC. Translation gives CASSPRTSGREYEQYF.

This clone has a single count. The genes are TRBV5-1 and TRBJ2-1, with TRBD2 matching over 13 bases. The CDR3 has 16 residues. The V gene's germline CDR1 is SGHRS and CDR2 YFSETQ. Trimming removed 8 bases from V and 0 bases from J; junction bases left unmatched: 5. CDR3 region: CASRGLAGSSYNEQFF. As DNA, the CDR3 is TGCGCCAGTAGGGGACTAGCGGGAAGCTCCTACAATGAGCAGTTCTTC. Filled out from reference TRBV5-1 and TRBJ2-1, the complete variable domain reads KAGVTQTPRYLIKTRGQQVTLSCSPISGHRSVSWYQQTPGQGLQFLFEYFSETQRNKGNFPGRFSGRQFSNSRSEMNVSTLELGDSALYLCASRGLAGSSYNEQFFGPGTRLTVL.

The chain couples TRBV27 to TRBJ2-7, with 10 bases aligning to TRBD2. With 4 bases clipped from V and 2 bases from J, the junction kept 11 bases outside the gene matches. Germline CDR1 is MNHEY and CDR2 is SMNVEV (reference sequence). CDR3 size: 17 residues. The CDR3 DNA sequence: TGTGCCAGCAGTTCCCAAGCGGGAGGGGGCATTCCCTACGAGCAGTACTTC. The encoded protein is CASSSQAGGGIPYEQYF.

The V gene is TRBV4-3, the J gene TRBJ2-2; 12 nucleotides align to TRBD1. V gave up 4 bases and J gave up 7 bases; unmatched junction bases: 10. CDR1 LGHNA and CDR2 YSLEER come from the germline V gene. CDR3 length: 17 residues. The CDR3 nucleotides read TGCGCCAGCAGCCTCACCGGTGGGACAGGGGGCGGCGGGGAGCTGTTTTTT. This codes for CASSLTGGTGGGGELFF.

This chain links TRBV6-1 with TRBJ2-7; 7 positions match TRBD1. The CDR3 totals 15 residues. CDR1 is MNHNS, CDR2 SASEGT, per germline. Trimming removed 4 bases from V and 9 bases from J; junction bases left unmatched: 15. The CDR3 reads CASSVSGQALLGQYF. The CDR3 region has the DNA TGTGCCAGCAGTGTAAGCGGACAGGCTCTCCTAGGGCAGTACTTC.

This sequence joins TRBV19 and TRBJ1-6, with D unresolved. The CDR3 has 14 amino acids. CDR1 and CDR2 (germline): LNHDA, SQIVND (reference sequence). V was clipped by 2 bases and J by 10 bases, with 12 bases between them. The CDR3 sequence is CASSISPGTSPLHF. As DNA, the CDR3 is TGTGCCAGTAGTATATCGCCAGGTACCTCACCCCTCCACTTT.

The rearrangement joins TRBV18 to TRBJ2-5, with D possibly matching TRBD2 (6 bases). The CDR3 covers 16 residues. The V end was cut by 2 bases, the J end by 0 bases, with 13 bases between. CDR1 and CDR2 from the germline V gene are KGHSH and LQKENI. CDR3 protein: CASSPAGGGNQETQYF. The CDR3 bases are TGTGCCAGCTCACCAGCCGGAGGAGGGAACCAAGAGACCCAGTACTTC. The variable domain in full, with the rest retrieved from reference TRBV18 and TRBJ2-5, is NAGVMQNPRHLVRRRGQEARLRCSPMKGHSHVYWYRQLPEEGLKFMVYLQKENIIDESGMPKERFSAEFPKEGPSILRIQQVVRGDSAAYFCASSPAGGGNQETQYFGPGTRLLVL.